The entry below describes one T cell receptor (beta chain). The antigen is undetermined. The data stem from a study of T cell responses to AZD1222 COVID-19 vaccine. Study-level findings and limits: Reports indicate that nearly half of spike-specific TCRs are directed at unmutated variant regions. Baseline serology detected seropositivity in only six or seven AZD1222 recipients.

Data came from immunoSEQ multiplex PCR; TCRdb stores just in-frame clones and leaves some out. The sample includes 120,000 or so clones, roughly 88% seen only once; the top ten take around 6.1%. Germline values: CDR1 SEHNR, CDR2 FQNEAQ (reference sequence). The germline V and J ends were trimmed by 4 bases and 4 bases, with 8 bases remaining between them. The CDR3 spans 13 residues. This chain uses TRBV7-9 with TRBJ2-1; TRBD2 is a possible D gene (6 bases). The receptor's source is an adult in good health. The material sequenced was peripheral blood, taken on day 0 of AZD1222 vaccination. CDR3 in amino acids: CASSSGVYNEQFF. The CDR3 nucleotides are TGTGCCAGCAGCTCGGGGGTTTACAATGAGCAGTTCTTC.